The entry below gives a single T cell receptor beta chain sequence along with its context. Sequence at one end of the junction differs from germline and may be a read error. The CDR3 length is 14 residues. Looked up from germline, CDR1 is SGHNT and CDR2 is YYREEE (reference sequence). These data originate in a study of cytomegalovirus exposure and HLA in healthy donors. The PCR used 60 Vbeta and 13 Jbeta primers. Method: immunoSEQ multiplex PCR; TCRdb's copy keeps in-frame clones and lacks some. The table lists 240,000 or so clones, 82% of them singletons. The chain has TRBV5-4 and TRBJ2-7; perhaps TRBD1 as D (6 bases). The sample consisted of PBMCs. This receptor was obtained from a woman aged 35 to 49 in good health and CMV-seropositive. The CDR3, as DNA: TGTGCCAGCAGCTTTAACCCGGACAGTCAGGGAAGGAACTTC. Its protein is CASSFNPDSQGRNF.